This TCR beta chain was obtained from a study of cytomegalovirus exposure and HLA in healthy donors. Findings and caveats of the study: Later, an analysis found that TCR clusters from the first cohort tended to co-occur in the 120 validation repertoires. In vitro data verified a few CMV-associated chains as specific for CMV antigens.

The CDR3 is 13 amino acids. Germline V CDR1 and CDR2: MNHEY, SVGAGI. V dropped 6 bases and J dropped 5 bases, with 13 bases sitting between them. Some clones are missing from TCRdb's copy, which holds only in-frame ones; the method was immunoSEQ multiplex PCR. The sample records some 170,000 clones, around 85% being singletons. Remarks on this clone: Its specificity is not known.

Sequencing was carried out using PBMCs. The V and J genes are TRBV6-5 and TRBJ1-1; weak D call: TRBD1 (6 bases). This sequence was found in a man aged 25-40 years in good health and CMV-seropositive. As DNA, the CDR3 is TGTGCCAGCAGCAGGGGTGGCGTAACTGAAGCTTTCTTT. This translates into CASSRGGVTEAFF.